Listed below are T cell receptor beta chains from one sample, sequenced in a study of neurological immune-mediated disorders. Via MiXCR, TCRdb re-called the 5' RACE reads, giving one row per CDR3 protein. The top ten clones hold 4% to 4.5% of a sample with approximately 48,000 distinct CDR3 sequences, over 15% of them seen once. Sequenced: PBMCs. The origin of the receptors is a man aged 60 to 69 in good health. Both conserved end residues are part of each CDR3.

CDR3aa: CSVENRGEQYF; v_gene: TRBV29-1; j_gene: TRBJ2-7
CDR3aa: CASSVSGRFNEQFF; v_gene: TRBV5-1; j_gene: TRBJ2-1
CDR3aa: CASSQDEKLFF; v_gene: TRBV3-1; j_gene: TRBJ1-4
CDR3aa: CASSLGEASGTIYNEQFF; v_gene: TRBV11-1; j_gene: TRBJ2-1
CDR3aa: CASSWTSGTYNEQFF; v_gene: TRBV7-3; j_gene: TRBJ2-1
CDR3aa: CASSRTGLYTF; v_gene: TRBV3-1; j_gene: TRBJ1-2
CDR3aa: CAGRPGLAETQYF; v_gene: TRBV2; j_gene: TRBJ2-5
CDR3aa: CSVERGAGYGYTF; v_gene: TRBV29-1; j_gene: TRBJ1-2
CDR3aa: CASSQAGSEAFF; v_gene: TRBV3-1; j_gene: TRBJ1-1
CDR3aa: CSAPLGIHNEQFF; v_gene: TRBV20-1; j_gene: TRBJ2-1
CDR3aa: CSPGSRDGWNTDTQYF; v_gene: TRBV20-1; j_gene: TRBJ2-3
CDR3aa: CASSLGHRAEGANTEAFF; v_gene: TRBV5-1; j_gene: TRBJ1-1
CDR3aa: CASSTGNLQYF; v_gene: TRBV28; j_gene: TRBJ2-7
CDR3aa: CSALDRGASPLHF; v_gene: TRBV20-1; j_gene: TRBJ1-6
CDR3aa: CASSVGPTVPKQYF; v_gene: TRBV9; j_gene: TRBJ2-7
CDR3aa: CSARVRTSEQYF; v_gene: TRBV20-1; j_gene: TRBJ2-7
CDR3aa: CASSLRSANTGELFF; v_gene: TRBV12-3/TRBV12-4; j_gene: TRBJ2-2
CDR3aa: CAISPFGQGDTEAFF; v_gene: TRBV10-3; j_gene: TRBJ1-1
CDR3aa: CASSLDGRDGEEAFF; v_gene: TRBV7-2; j_gene: TRBJ1-1
CDR3aa: CASSASGEDTQYF; v_gene: TRBV5-1; j_gene: TRBJ2-3
CDR3aa: CSVFSGNPYEQYF; v_gene: TRBV29-1; j_gene: TRBJ2-7
CDR3aa: CASGTSGRRETQYF; v_gene: TRBV5-1; j_gene: TRBJ2-5
CDR3aa: CASGGQGFTGELFF; v_gene: TRBV28; j_gene: TRBJ2-2
CDR3aa: CASSFGAGDSPLHF; v_gene: TRBV5-1; j_gene: TRBJ1-6
CDR3aa: CASSLLYYQPQHF; v_gene: TRBV28; j_gene: TRBJ1-5